The 9 T cell receptor beta chains listed next were all sequenced from one sample in a study of blood T cell repertoires in COVID-19. Produced via immunoSEQ multiplex PCR; TCRdb's table is partial and in-frame only. The sample carries over 150,000 clones, about 80% recorded once. The sample was PBMCs or T cells enriched from blood (not recorded which). These receptors originate from a woman in her 70s in a cohort exposed to, infected with or recovered from COVID-19 (not recorded which).

The V and J genes are TRBV10-3 and TRBJ2-2; 10 bases map to TRBD2. The germline V gene has CDR1 ENHRY and CDR2 SYGVKD. The CDR3 runs 15 residues. Trimming removed 4 bases from V and 6 bases from J; junction bases left unmatched: 5. The CDR3 DNA reads as TGTGCCATCAGTGCGCTAGCGGGAGATCCCGGGGAGCTGTTTTTT. The encoded protein is CAISALAGDPGELFF.

The chain links TRBV19 to TRBJ1-5; D might be TRBD1 (6 bases). Trimming took 6 bases from V and 7 from J, leaving 13 bases between them. In germline, CDR1 is LNHDA, CDR2 SQIVND (reference sequence). The length of the CDR3 is 13 residues. The CDR3 nucleotides are TGTGCCAGTAGAAGACAGGCTCAGCAGCCCCAGCATTTT. Residues: CASRRQAQQPQHF.

This sequence joins TRBV5-1 and TRBJ2-7, with a possible D match to TRBD2 (6 bases). CDR3 length: 16 residues. Trimming pared 0 bases from V and 1 base from J, leaving 14 bases between. Germline CDR1 SGHRS, CDR2 YFSETQ. Here the CDR3 reads CASSLARGTASYEQYF. The CDR3 bases are TGCGCCAGCAGCTTGGCACGGGGGACTGCGTCCTACGAGCAGTACTTC.

The rearrangement links TRBV11-2 to TRBJ2-2; D may be TRBD1 (7 bases). CDR1 and CDR2 (germline): SGHAT, FQNNGV. V was clipped by 4 bases and J by 8 bases, with 17 bases between them. This CDR3 is built from 15 residues. The CDR3 sequence: CASSSITGAGGELFF. CDR3 DNA sequence: TGTGCCAGCAGCTCGATAACAGGGGCGGGAGGGGAGCTGTTTTTT.

The chain carries TRBV7-2 and TRBJ2-7, with D possibly being TRBD2 (5 bases). V lost 0 bases, J lost 4 bases, and 10 bases lay in between. CDR3 size: 14 residues. CDR1 is SGHTA and CDR2 is FQGNSA in the germline V gene. CDR3 coding DNA: TGTGCCAGCAGCTTAGCCCCCCGGAGGTACGAGCAGTACTTC. Encoded protein: CASSLAPRRYEQYF.

This sequence joins TRBV5-1 and TRBJ2-7; possibly TRBD2 for D (5 bases). V was pared by 0 bases and J by 5 bases, with 9 bases between. The germline V gene encodes CDR1 SGHRS and CDR2 YFSETQ. The CDR3 loop spans 13 amino acids. The CDR3 DNA sequence: TGCGCCAGCAGCTTGGTACAGACTAACGAGCAGTACTTC. It translates to CASSLVQTNEQYF.

This chain links TRBV28 with TRBJ2-5; D gene uncertain. Trimming removed 3 bases at V and 2 bases at J, with 10 bases between. This CDR3 is built from 14 residues. Germline assignment: CDR1 MDHEN and CDR2 SYDVKM. CDR3 DNA: TGTGCCAGCAGTTTCATCGCGATACAAGAGACCCAGTACTTC. It codes for CASSFIAIQETQYF.

The CDR3, as DNA: TGTGCCAGCAGTTCAGACAGGTACCGCGGGGAGCTGTTTTTT. It specifies CASSSDRYRGELFF. The chain links TRBV28 to TRBJ2-2; D might be TRBD1 (6 bases). This CDR3 is 14 amino acids long. V lost 4 bases, J lost 7 bases, and 13 bases lay in between. CDR1 is MDHEN and CDR2 is SYDVKM in the germline V gene. Full variable domain (remainder filled in from reference TRBV28 and TRBJ2-2): DVKVTQSSRYLVKRTGEKVFLECVQDMDHENMFWYRQDPGLGLRLIYFSYDVKMKEKGDIPEGYSVSREKKERFSLILESASTNQTSMYLCASSSDRYRGELFFGEGSRLTVL.

V is TRBV10-3 and J is TRBJ2-1; the match to TRBD2 covers 9 bases. Per germline, CDR1 ENHRY and CDR2 SYGVKD. Trimming cost V 8 bases and J 9 bases; bases outside gene matches: 14. The CDR3 has 15 amino acids. Written as DNA, the CDR3 is TGTGCCATCGGGGGCGGGAGGGCCCAAAGTGGTGAGCAGTTCTTC. Its protein product is CAIGGGRAQSGEQFF.